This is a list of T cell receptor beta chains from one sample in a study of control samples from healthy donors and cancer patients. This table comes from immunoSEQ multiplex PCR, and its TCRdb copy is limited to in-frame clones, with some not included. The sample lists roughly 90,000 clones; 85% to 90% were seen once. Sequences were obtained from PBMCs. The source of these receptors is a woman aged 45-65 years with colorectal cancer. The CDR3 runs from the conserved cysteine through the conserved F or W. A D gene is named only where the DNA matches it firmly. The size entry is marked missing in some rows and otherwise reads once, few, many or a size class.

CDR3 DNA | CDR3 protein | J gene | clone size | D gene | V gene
TGTGCCAGCAGCTTAGAAGAGTACAGGGGGCAACAGAAGGCCGGGGAGCTGTTTTTT | CASSLEEYRGQQKAGELFF | TRBJ2-2 | NA | TRBD1 | TRBV7-8
TGTGCCTGCCCGGGACAGACTCAAGAGACCCAGTACTTC | CACPGQTQETQYF | TRBJ2-5 | NA | TRBD1 | TRBV30
TGTGCCAGCAACTTGAGGGACAGGGGGCAGGGCTACACCTTC | CASNLRDRGQGYTF | TRBJ1-2 | NA | TRBD1 | TRBV6-5
TGCAGTGCTAGGTGGATGGGTGAGCAGCTCTTC | CSARWMGEQLF | TRBJ2-1 | NA | NA | TRBV20-1
TGCGCCAGCAGCCCTCAACCGGGTGACACTGGGTATGGCTACACCTTC | CASSPQPGDTGYGYTF | TRBJ1-2 | NA | NA | TRBV4-1
TGTGCCAGCAGTGAAGGGCAGGCCGATCAGCCCCAGCATTTT | CASSEGQADQPQHF | TRBJ1-5 | NA | NA | TRBV2
TGTGCCAGCAGTGGACGGGCGTACCAAGAGACCCAGTACTTC | CASSGRAYQETQYF | TRBJ2-5 | NA | NA | TRBV27
TGTGCCAGCGAGGGAGTCTATGGCTACACCTTC | CASEGVYGYTF | TRBJ1-2 | NA | NA | TRBV3-1/TRBV3-2
TGTGCCAGCAGTTACGGGCAGGGTTCATTTCAGCCCCAGCATTTT | CASSYGQGSFQPQHF | TRBJ1-5 | NA | NA | TRBV6-2/TRBV6-3
TGCGCCAGCAGCCCCATACAGGGGTCCGGGGAGCTGTTTTTT | CASSPIQGSGELFF | TRBJ2-2 | NA | TRBD1 | TRBV4-1
TGTGCCTGGAGTACAGGGGGGGACAATGAGCAGTTCTTC | CAWSTGGDNEQFF | TRBJ2-1 | NA | NA | TRBV30
TGCGCCAGCAGCCCCTCCTACGTGGGGGATTCACCCCTCCACTTT | CASSPSYVGDSPLHF | TRBJ1-6 | NA | NA | TRBV5-1
TGCAGTGCTGAAAACTATGGCTACACCTTC | CSAENYGYTF | TRBJ1-2 | NA | NA | TRBV20-1
TGTGCCAGCAGCTTAGCGGTAGCTTCCTACAATGAGCAGTTCTTC | CASSLAVASYNEQFF | TRBJ2-1 | few | NA | TRBV7-2
TGTGCCAGCAGGAGGACAGAGTATGGCTACACCTTC | CASRRTEYGYTF | TRBJ1-2 | NA | NA | TRBV2
TGTGCCAGCAGCTTAGATGGATCCGGGATTGGCTATGGCTACACCTTC | CASSLDGSGIGYGYTF | TRBJ1-2 | NA | NA | TRBV7-2
TGTGCCAGCAGCGTAAAGGCAGGCACTGAAGCTTTCTTT | CASSVKAGTEAFF | TRBJ1-1 | NA | NA | TRBV9
TGTGCCAGTAGTATAGGAGGGGCAGGAAAAATCGAGCAGTTCTTC | CASSIGGAGKIEQFF | TRBJ2-1 | NA | NA | TRBV19
TGTGCCAGCAGTGAATCCCGACAGAACACTGAAGCTTTCTTT | CASSESRQNTEAFF | TRBJ1-1 | NA | NA | TRBV2
TGTGCCAGCAGCCGGGGACAGAGGAGGGGGAAACTGTTTTTT | CASSRGQRRGKLFF | TRBJ1-4 | NA | TRBD1 | TRBV7-2
TGTGCCAGCTCACCGGGCAGGGATGGATCACCCCTCCACTTT | CASSPGRDGSPLHF | TRBJ1-6 | once | NA | TRBV18
TGCGCCAGCAGCCAGGATAAGGCTGAAGCTTTCTTT | CASSQDKAEAFF | TRBJ1-1 | NA | NA | TRBV5-1
TGTGCCAGCAGTTTACGCATTAATTCACCCCTCCACTTT | CASSLRINSPLHF | TRBJ1-6 | NA | NA | TRBV12-3/TRBV12-4
TGTGCCAGCAGTTCTACAGGGGAAACTGAAGCTTTCTTT | CASSSTGETEAFF | TRBJ1-1 | NA | TRBD1 | TRBV12-3/TRBV12-4
TGTGCCAGCCGGCAGGGGGGTTCACCCCTCCACTTT | CASRQGGSPLHF | TRBJ1-6 | NA | TRBD1 | TRBV2
TGTGCCAGCAGCCAAGGACTCCCCGGATCCGGGGAGCTGTTTTTT | CASSQGLPGSGELFF | TRBJ2-2 | once | NA | TRBV14
TGCGCCAGCAGCCCCCGGACAGGGAAGGAAAAACTGTTTTTT | CASSPRTGKEKLFF | TRBJ1-4 | few | TRBD1 | TRBV4-1
TGTGCCAGCAGCTTGGTAGGAGTCCCCCCGGATGGAAACACCATATATTTT | CASSLVGVPPDGNTIYF | TRBJ1-3 | NA | NA | TRBV5-4
TGCGCCAGCAGTGAGTCACAGGGGGATCACACTGAAGCTTTCTTT | CASSESQGDHTEAFF | TRBJ1-1 | NA | TRBD1 | TRBV10-2
TGTGCCAGCAGTCCACATCCACCCGATGACACTGAAGCTTTCTTT | CASSPHPPDDTEAFF | TRBJ1-1 | NA | NA | TRBV28
TGCGCCAGCAGCCCGGGGGCTGTGGGGCAAGAGACCCAGTACTTC | CASSPGAVGQETQYF | TRBJ2-5 | NA | NA | TRBV5-1
TGTGCCACCTCTGACAGGGGTAGCAATCAGCCCCAGCATTTT | CATSDRGSNQPQHF | TRBJ1-5 | NA | TRBD1 | TRBV6-5
TGTGCCAGTAGTATTGGGGGCCCAAAAGGAGAAAAACTGTTTTTT | CASSIGGPKGEKLFF | TRBJ1-4 | NA | NA | TRBV19
TGTGCCAGCAGTTACGACCCCAAGTACAATGAGCAGTTCTTC | CASSYDPKYNEQFF | TRBJ2-1 | NA | NA | TRBV6-5
TGTGCCAGCAGTGGATCGACAGGATTACAGCCCCAGCATTTT | CASSGSTGLQPQHF | TRBJ1-5 | NA | NA | TRBV6-2/TRBV6-3
TGCGCCAGCAGCCACAAACAGGGGGCGCAGGAAAAACTGTTTTTT | CASSHKQGAQEKLFF | TRBJ1-4 | NA | TRBD1 | TRBV4-1
TGTGCCAGCAGCTTCGACAGCAGCTCCTACAATGAGCAGTTCTTC | CASSFDSSSYNEQFF | TRBJ2-1 | NA | NA | TRBV27
TGTGCCAGCAGTCCCAACCCAGGGACAGGGTACACCGGGGAGCTGTTTTTT | CASSPNPGTGYTGELFF | TRBJ2-2 | NA | TRBD1 | TRBV28
TGTGCCAGCAGCTTAGTAGCATCTGGGGCTTACAATGAGCAGTTCTTC | CASSLVASGAYNEQFF | TRBJ2-1 | NA | NA | TRBV7-2
TGTGCCAGCAGCTCCGGGGCTCAAGAGACCCAGTACTTC | CASSSGAQETQYF | TRBJ2-5 | NA | NA | TRBV7-2
TGTGCCAGCAGTTCCCTCCTCGGGGGGGAGACCCAGTACTTC | CASSSLLGGETQYF | TRBJ2-5 | NA | TRBD2 | TRBV6-2/TRBV6-3
TGTGCCAGCAGTGAAGGCAGGGCGAAGAATGAGCAGTTCTTC | CASSEGRAKNEQFF | TRBJ2-1 | NA | NA | TRBV6-1
TGTGCCAGTAGTATGCGTGTCGGGGAGCTGTTTTTT | CASSMRVGELFF | TRBJ2-2 | NA | NA | TRBV19
TGTGCCAGCACTGTGGGGGGCTCCTATGGCTACACCTTC | CASTVGGSYGYTF | TRBJ1-2 | NA | NA | TRBV7-9
TGTGCCAGCAGCTTAAACGAAAAGAACTATGGCTACACCTTC | CASSLNEKNYGYTF | TRBJ1-2 | NA | NA | TRBV11-1
TGTGCCAGCAGCCCCAGCAGGCTGGCCACAACTAGCACAGATACGCAGTATTTT | CASSPSRLATTSTDTQYF | TRBJ2-3 | NA | NA | TRBV9
TGTGCCTGGAACCTGAACAGGGAACTCTATGGCTACACCTTC | CAWNLNRELYGYTF | TRBJ1-2 | NA | NA | TRBV30
TGTGCCAGCAGACAACAGGGCAGTCAGCCCCAGCATTTT | CASRQQGSQPQHF | TRBJ1-5 | NA | NA | TRBV12-3/TRBV12-4
TGTGCCATCAGTTCATTAGAACAGAACACTGAAGCTTTCTTT | CAISSLEQNTEAFF | TRBJ1-1 | NA | NA | TRBV10-3
TGCGCCAGCAAACGGGGTCAAGAGACCCAGTACTTC | CASKRGQETQYF | TRBJ2-5 | NA | NA | TRBV10-2
TGCGCCAGCAGCACCTCAGGGGACTCTGGAAACACCATATATTTT | CASSTSGDSGNTIYF | TRBJ1-3 | NA | NA | TRBV5-1